Each of the 4 T cell receptor beta chains below was sequenced from the same sample in a study of cytomegalovirus exposure and HLA in healthy donors (TCRdb year 2017). Library preparation employed the immunoSEQ multiplex PCR assay. A mixture of 60 forward primers for TCR Vbeta segments and 13 reverse primers for TCR Jbeta segments was used in the multiplex PCR. This is the immuneACCESS table as TCRdb keeps it, with only in-frame sequences that have V and J called. A part of the clones is gone; compared with another copy, unresolved V genes explain less than half, and the rest is unexplained. The sample table shows just over 95,000 clones, and 78% are seen once. The ten largest clones capture about 4% of the sample. The sample was PBMCs. The source is a woman in her 40s in good health and CMV-seropositive.

The J gene is TRBJ2-1, the V gene TRBV19; 10 bases fit TRBD2. V shed 3 bases, J shed 8 bases, and the junction held 10 bases outside the gene matches. Germline values: CDR1 LNHDA, CDR2 SQIVND (reference sequence). CDR3 length: 16 residues. CDR3 coding DNA: TGTGCCAGTAGTATTGGGCCTAGCGGGAGAGGCTATGAGCAGTTCTTC. This encodes CASSIGPSGRGYEQFF.

This clone came up once. This sequence joins TRBV28 and TRBJ2-2, with TRBD1 matching 9 bases. Per germline, CDR1 MDHEN and CDR2 SYDVKM. The CDR3 loop spans 15 amino acids. V lost 5 bases to trimming and J lost 6 bases; unmatched junction nucleotides: 7. CDR3: CASSQSGTGPGELFF. For the CDR3, the DNA is TGTGCCAGCAGTCAGTCCGGGACAGGGCCCGGGGAGCTGTTTTTT. Drawing the rest from reference TRBV28 and TRBJ2-2, the complete variable domain is DVKVTQSSRYLVKRTGEKVFLECVQDMDHENMFWYRQDPGLGLRLIYFSYDVKMKEKGDIPEGYSVSREKKERFSLILESASTNQTSMYLCASSQSGTGPGELFFGEGSRLTVL.

J is TRBJ2-2 and V is TRBV2; 9 bases fit TRBD2. Germline V lookup: CDR1 SNHLY, CDR2 FYNNEI. Trimming at V came to 10 bases and at J to 4 bases, leaving 13 bases not matched to a gene. CDR3 length: 16 amino acids. CDR3 sequence: CATIAGEREATGELFF. DNA of the CDR3: TGTGCCACTATAGCGGGAGAAAGAGAGGCCACCGGGGAGCTGTTTTTT. The variable domain in full, with the rest retrieved from reference TRBV2 and TRBJ2-2, is EPEVTQTPSHQVTQMGQEVILRCVPISNHLYFYWYRQILGQKVEFLVSFYNNEISEKSEIFDDQFSVERPDGSNFTLKIRSTKLEDSAMYFCATIAGEREATGELFFGEGSRLTVL.

The chain recombines TRBV5-1 with TRBJ1-2, with 7 bases lining up with TRBD1. With 4 bases clipped from V and 2 bases from J, the junction kept 5 bases outside the gene matches. The germline CDR1 and CDR2 sequences are SGHRS and YFSETQ. CDR3 length: 14 amino acids. CDR3 sequence reads: CASSPGTVNYGYTF. In DNA form, the CDR3 reads TGCGCCAGCAGCCCTGGGACAGTCAACTATGGCTACACCTTC.